The rows below give T cell receptor beta chains drawn from one sample of a study of beta chain features in type 1 diabetes. Using immunoSEQ multiplex PCR, the repertoire was profiled, and TCRdb retains in-frame clones only, with some absent. This table has some 140,000 clones, nearly 9.5% appearing once. Sequences were obtained from central memory CD4+ T cells from blood. The receptor source for this set is a man younger than 35 in good health. CDR3s include the opening cysteine and the closing phenylalanine or tryptophan. D genes are given only for firm matches. Clone size is stated in some rows and not others, as once, few, many or a class when expanded.

j_call | v_call | d_call | clone_size | cdr3_aa | cdr3_nt
TRBJ2-7 | TRBV6-5 | TRBD2 | . | CASSYGGGTYEQYF | TGTGCCAGCAGTTACGGGGGGGGGACCTACGAGCAGTACTTC
TRBJ1-2 | TRBV30 | . | many | CASTTGYGYTF | TGTGCCTCGACAACAGGGTATGGCTACACCTTC
TRBJ2-6 | TRBV2 | . | . | CASSRGSGANVLTF | TGTGCCAGCAGTCGCGGTTCTGGGGCCAACGTCCTGACTTTC
TRBJ2-3 | TRBV5-1 | TRBD1 | . | CASSGRQGSTDTQYF | TGCGCCAGCAGCGGTAGACAGGGGAGCACAGATACGCAGTATTTT
TRBJ1-3 | TRBV18 | TRBD1 | few | CASSRDRPSGNTIYF | TGTGCCAGCTCGCGGGACAGACCCTCTGGAAACACCATATATTTT
TRBJ1-1 | TRBV27 | TRBD1 | . | CASSSGQVEVTEAFF | TGTGCCAGCAGCTCGGGACAGGTAGAGGTCACTGAAGCTTTCTTT
TRBJ2-5 | TRBV7-8 | . | few | CASSLATGGGQETQYF | TGTGCCAGCAGCTTAGCGACAGGAGGTGGCCAAGAGACCCAGTACTTC
TRBJ2-1 | TRBV19 | . | . | CASSPGDGNEQFF | TGTGCCAGTAGCCCCGGAGATGGGAATGAGCAGTTCTTC
TRBJ1-5 | TRBV5-1 | . | few | CASSLGVGGGQPQHF | TGCGCCAGCAGCTTGGGGGTGGGTGGAGGTCAGCCCCAGCATTTT
TRBJ1-2 | TRBV27 | TRBD1 | . | CASSSHPGTDYGYTF | TGTGCCAGCAGTTCCCACCCCGGGACAGACTATGGCTACACCTTC
TRBJ1-6 | TRBV6-5 | . | many | CASSYNRASSPLHF | TGTGCCAGCAGTTACAACAGGGCGAGTTCACCCCTCCACTTT
TRBJ2-7 | TRBV5-1 | TRBD2 | . | CASSLPGTSSHEQYF | TGCGCCAGCAGCTTGCCCGGGACTAGCTCGCACGAGCAGTACTTC
TRBJ1-5 | TRBV19 | TRBD1 | few | CASTPGTGNQPQHF | TGTGCCAGTACCCCCGGGACAGGTAATCAGCCCCAGCATTTT
TRBJ2-3 | TRBV11-2 | TRBD1 | . | CASSLGPGGITDTQYF | TGTGCCAGCAGCTTAGGTCCAGGGGGAATAACAGATACGCAGTATTTT
TRBJ1-3 | TRBV7-2 | TRBD1 | . | CASSLRTGGNTIYF | TGTGCCAGCAGCTTACGGACAGGTGGAAACACCATATATTTT
TRBJ2-5 | TRBV7-2 | . | few | CASSDSVETQYF | TGTGCCAGCAGCGATAGCGTTGAGACCCAGTACTTC
TRBJ2-7 | TRBV20-1 | . | few | CSARDNYEQYF | TGCAGTGCTAGAGATAACTACGAGCAGTACTTC
TRBJ2-7 | TRBV18 | TRBD1 | . | CASSPGQAREQYF | TGTGCCAGCTCCCCAGGACAGGCCCGCGAGCAGTACTTC
TRBJ2-5 | TRBV7-8 | . | . | CASSPPGVGETQYF | TGTGCCAGCAGCCCGCCCGGGGTGGGAGAGACCCAGTACTTC
TRBJ2-3 | TRBV5-1 | . | . | CASRVEGSTDTQYF | TGCGCCAGCAGAGTCGAGGGAAGCACAGATACGCAGTATTTT
TRBJ1-2 | TRBV29-1 | . | once | CSVTKTGNYGYTF | TGCAGCGTTACTAAGACAGGCAACTATGGCTACACCTTC
TRBJ2-2 | TRBV7-2 | TRBD1 | few | CASSSNRGRGGELFF | TGTGCCAGCAGCTCCAACAGGGGGCGAGGCGGGGAGCTGTTTTTT
TRBJ2-3 | TRBV27 | TRBD2 | . | CASSLGLDRTDTQYF | TGTGCCAGCAGTCTGGGACTAGATCGCACAGATACGCAGTATTTT
TRBJ2-1 | TRBV5-4 | . | . | CASSSPGSYNEQFF | TGTGCCAGCAGCTCCCCGGGCTCCTACAATGAGCAGTTCTTC
TRBJ2-5 | TRBV7-2 | TRBD2 | . | CASSSYLAGRETQYF | TGTGCCAGCAGCTCGTATCTAGCGGGGCGAGAGACCCAGTACTTC
TRBJ2-2 | TRBV18 | TRBD1 | . | CASSESGQGGTGELFF | TGTGCCAGCTCAGAGTCCGGACAGGGTGGCACCGGGGAGCTGTTTTTT
TRBJ2-7 | TRBV28 | TRBD1 | many | CASSPLDRDSYEQYF | TGTGCCAGCAGTCCCTTGGACAGGGACTCCTACGAGCAGTACTTC
TRBJ1-6 | TRBV6-5 | . | few | CASGGWNSPLHF | TGTGCCAGCGGAGGGTGGAATTCACCCCTCCACTTT
TRBJ1-2 | TRBV7-2 | . | few | CASSPDRNYGYTF | TGTGCCAGCAGCCCGGACAGAAACTATGGCTACACCTTC
TRBJ2-1 | TRBV30 | TRBD2 | . | CACTTSGGADEQFF | TGTGCCTGTACGACTAGCGGGGGGGCCGATGAGCAGTTCTTC
TRBJ1-4 | TRBV6-6 | TRBD1 | . | CASSLPGQGVTKLFF | TGTGCCAGCAGTTTACCGGGACAGGGAGTTACTAAACTGTTTTTT
TRBJ2-2 | TRBV7-9 | . | . | CASSVQQAGELFF | TGTGCCAGCAGCGTCCAGCAGGCCGGGGAGCTGTTTTTT